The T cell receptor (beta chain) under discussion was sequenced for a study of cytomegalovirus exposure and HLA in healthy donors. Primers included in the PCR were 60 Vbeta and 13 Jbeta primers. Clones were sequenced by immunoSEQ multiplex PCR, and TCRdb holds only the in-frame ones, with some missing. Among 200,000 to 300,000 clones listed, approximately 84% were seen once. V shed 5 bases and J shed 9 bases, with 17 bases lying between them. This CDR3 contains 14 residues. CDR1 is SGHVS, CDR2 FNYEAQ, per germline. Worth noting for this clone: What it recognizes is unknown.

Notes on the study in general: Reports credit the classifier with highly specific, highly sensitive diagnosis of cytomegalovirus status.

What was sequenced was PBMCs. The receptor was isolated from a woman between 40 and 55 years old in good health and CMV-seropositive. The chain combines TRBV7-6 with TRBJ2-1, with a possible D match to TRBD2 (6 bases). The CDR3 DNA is TGTGCCAGCAGCCCCGACACTAGCTCGTCTGAGCAGTTCTTC. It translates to CASSPDTSSSEQFF.